This is a list of T cell receptor beta chains from one sample in a study of T-cell reconstitution after alpha-beta-depleted transplantation in children. TCRdb processed the PCR reads anew with MiXCR; each CDR3 protein has one entry. The sample includes approximately 520,000 distinct CDR3 sequences, about an eighth of them seen just once. The input for sequencing was PBMCs, mostly from graft donor cells, taken 180 days after TCRalphabeta/CD19-depleted stem cell transplant. The receptors were gathered from a female patient aged 2-10 years who had a stem cell transplant for aplastic anemia, so the T cells may come from the graft donor. CDR3s leave out the opening cysteine and the closing phenylalanine or tryptophan. The D gene is left open where the match is weak.

-	TRBV7-3	TRBJ2-2	ASSLTRGTGELF
-	TRBV12-3/TRBV12-4	TRBJ2-7	ASSLTMPPSYEQY
-	TRBV28	TRBJ2-5	ATSTVEETQY
TRBD2	TRBV25-1	TRBJ2-7	ASSEGGDYHEQY
-	TRBV28	TRBJ2-7	ASRATSYEQY
TRBD1	TRBV10-3	TRBJ2-6	AISDPGGAGANVLT
-	TRBV4-3	TRBJ2-5	ASSQGTSGETQY
TRBD1	TRBV12-3/TRBV12-4	TRBJ1-1	ASSDRGLANTEAF
-	TRBV12-3/TRBV12-4	TRBJ2-1	ASSLRDNPYNEQF
TRBD1	TRBV29-1	TRBJ1-2	SVVDPSRDRVYGYT
-	TRBV12-3/TRBV12-4	TRBJ2-7	ASSSNRGSYEQY
-	TRBV7-2	TRBJ1-4	ASSFGSRNEKLF
-	TRBV28	TRBJ2-7	ASWAGVRNEQY
-	TRBV27	TRBJ2-3	ASSFTRSDTQY
-	TRBV5-1	TRBJ1-1	ASATGPEAF
TRBD1	TRBV20-1	TRBJ1-1	SASRDRGRGTEAF
-	TRBV10-3	TRBJ2-1	AISEGGGSYNEQF
-	TRBV10-3	TRBJ2-3	AISESGQGTDTQY
-	TRBV18	TRBJ2-1	ASSPHPTAHEQF